The table lists the clone carrying this T cell receptor (beta chain) with a few counts. Its specificity is not known. TCRdb re-called the reads through MiXCR, storing one row per CDR3 protein. This sample carries more than 65,000 distinct CDR3 sequences, more than 40% of them seen once, and the ten largest clones take approximately 93%. These data come from a study of T cell repertoires in cytomegalovirus infection. Turning to the study itself: Alongside well-studied HLA-B-restricted CMV epitopes, recently identified HLA-C-restricted CMV epitopes were also used. Carrying CMV and the relevant HLA type showed in public TCR beta signatures. The study's findings and limits: In two of eight donors, the top clonotype was HLA-C-restricted CMV-specific. Summed frequency of public TCR beta families distinguished CMV carriers with the relevant HLA.

Trimming removed 3 bases from V and 3 bases from J, with 14 bases in between. Germline V gives CDR1 LGHNT, CDR2 FRNRAP. CDR3 length: 15 residues. The chain combines TRBV12-5 with TRBJ2-5, with D possibly TRBD1 on 5 matching bases. The TCR comes from a human donor in good health (CMV status not recorded). Some clones in this sample may be carry-over from other donors' samples. This sample comprised CD8+ T cells from cultured PBMCs, obtained from culture after CMV antigen stimulation. The CDR3 is CASGFSGPGKETQYF. In DNA form, the CDR3 reads TGTGCTAGTGGTTTTTCAGGGCCAGGGAAAGAGACCCAGTACTTC.